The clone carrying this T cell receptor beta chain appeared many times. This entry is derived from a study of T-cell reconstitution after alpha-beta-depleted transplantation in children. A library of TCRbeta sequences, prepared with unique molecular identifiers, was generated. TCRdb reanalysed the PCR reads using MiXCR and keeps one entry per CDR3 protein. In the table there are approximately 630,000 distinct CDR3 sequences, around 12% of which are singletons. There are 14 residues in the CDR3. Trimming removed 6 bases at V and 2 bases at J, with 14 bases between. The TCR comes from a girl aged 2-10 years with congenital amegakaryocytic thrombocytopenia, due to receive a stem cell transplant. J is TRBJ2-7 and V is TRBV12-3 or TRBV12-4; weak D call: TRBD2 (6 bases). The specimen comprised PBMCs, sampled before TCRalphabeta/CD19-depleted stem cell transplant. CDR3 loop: CASSWGDFTYEQYF. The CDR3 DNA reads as TGTGCCAGCAGCTGGGGGGACTTTACCTACGAGCAGTACTTC.